This T cell receptor beta chain was identified in a study of T cells expressing NK-cell markers (TCRdb year 2020). Broadly, across the study: Seven to nine donors provided sorted CD3+CD56+NKG2C+, CD3+CD56+NKG2C- and CD3+CD56-NKG2C+ T-cell subsets, whose TCR beta-chain repertoires were profiled. Libraries were sequenced as 2 x 150 bp reads on Illumina HiSeq 2000/2500, MiSeq or NextSeq. All eight donors whose samples were sequenced were randomly selected healthy volunteers, three of them men and five women. Of the eight sequenced donors, seven were found to be HCMV-seropositive and one was found to be HCMV-seronegative.

Comments on this clonotype: Its cognate antigen has yet to be identified.

HCMV-specific IgG was detected in serum with a commercial ELISA kit to determine HCMV serostatus. Ficoll density gradient centrifugation was used to isolate peripheral blood mononuclear cells from blood. Broad study findings and their caveats: It remained unclear whether the expanded NKG2C-expressing T cell clones were specific for HCMV antigens. In more than 5 donors, the dominant CD3+CD56+NKG2C+ clonotypes were found to rank among the top 10 CD8+ clonotypes and to make up about 1.0-7.5% of CD8+ T cells. Those dominant clonotypes were again the most abundant among CD3+CD56-NKG2C+ cells in a handful of donors, at roughly 25-65%.

The instrument was an Illumina HiSeq 2000. 5'RACE template switching, by which a universal primer site and unique molecular identifiers were added, was used to make TCR beta cDNA libraries. cDNA synthesis was primed from the TCR beta constant segment, followed by two successive PCR amplification steps. Per the source publication's procedure: Reads were demultiplexed and grouped by UMI with MIGEC, and clonotypes were assembled and quantified with MiTCR. To remove erroneous sequences, TCR cDNA sequences were retained only when supported by two or more reads. Downstream repertoire analysis used the tcR package, and clonotypes were matched across fractions by CDR3 nucleotide sequence plus V segment. VDJmatch was used to annotate antigen specificity against VDJdb, with one amino acid substitution in CDR3 permitted. TCRdb reprocessed the sequencing reads and holds a single record per CDR3 protein sequence, with no DNA. What appears here as the V and J calls and clone size reflects TCRdb's work, not the paper's. The sample table on file contains 440,000 or so distinct CDR3 sequences. The ten largest clones add up to 7.3% of the sample.

The CDR3 runs 17 amino acids, cysteine and phenylalanine included. DNA is not recorded here. Reading the germline V gene gives CDR1 MNHEY and CDR2 SVGAGI. This TCR was sampled from a woman between 18 and 70 years old in good health. Sequencing input: blood T cells: a sorted CD56 or NKG2C T cell subset, CD4+ or CD8+ T cells, or bulk PBMC T cells (not recorded which). The chain uses TRBV6-5 and TRBJ2-7; TCRdb's D gene call, TRBD1, goes unchecked for lack of DNA. CDR3 loop: CASSYPEWSGGIYEQYF.